Below, 17 T cell receptor beta chains from the same sample are listed, as sequenced in a study of human T cells and chemical hapten exposure. The time point was: pre-sensitization, week 0. The sample's treatment: therapeutic diphenylcyclopropenone sensitization with weekly scalp DPC. One entry per CDR3 protein results from TCRdb running MiXCR on the RACE reads. The sample lists 350,000 to 400,000 distinct CDR3 sequences; about 5.1% were seen once. The source was whole blood, collected in connection with sensitization to the hapten diphenylcyclopropenone (DPC). The receptors come from a woman aged 45 to 65 with alopecia areata. Some clones in this sample may be carry-over from other donors' samples.

This clonotype occurred many times. The CDR3 reads CASSSHTSGGRTDTQYF. CDR3 coding DNA: TGTGCCAGCAGCTCCCATACTAGCGGGGGACGCACAGATACGCAGTATTTT. The chain links TRBV7-2 to TRBJ2-3, with TRBD2 identical over 11 bases. Germline V gene data show CDR1 as SGHTA and CDR2 as FQGNSA. The CDR3 is 17 amino acids. V lost 4 bases to trimming and J lost 1 base; unmatched junction nucleotides: 7.

There are many counts of this clonotype. V usage is TRBV11-2 and J usage is TRBJ2-1, with D perhaps matching TRBD2 (6 bases). Germline values: CDR1 SGHAT, CDR2 FQNNGV. Trimming shortened V by 4 bases and J by 9 bases, and 13 bases separated the two germline ends. CDR3 length: 13 residues. This CDR3 is CASSSGAGGEQFF. For the CDR3, the DNA is TGTGCCAGCAGCTCGGGAGCTGGGGGTGAGCAGTTCTTC.

This chain joins TRBV2 and TRBJ1-5; D remains ambiguous. Germline values: CDR1 SNHLY, CDR2 FYNNEI. There are 12 residues in the CDR3. V was pared by 2 bases and J by 7 bases, with 6 bases between. The CDR3 loop is CASSEMEQPQHF. CDR3 in DNA: TGTGCCAGCAGTGAAATGGAGCAGCCCCAGCATTTT. The full variable domain, its missing parts supplied by reference TRBV2 and TRBJ1-5, is EPEVTQTPSHQVTQMGQEVILRCVPISNHLYFYWYRQILGQKVEFLVSFYNNEISEKSEIFDDQFSVERPDGSNFTLKIRSTKLEDSAMYFCASSEMEQPQHFGDGTRLSIL.

This clonotype was counted only a few times. CDR3 nucleotides: TGTGCCACCACCCTATCTCCGGCGGATGAAAAACTGTTTTTT. Translated, it gives CATTLSPADEKLFF. The chain links TRBV15 to TRBJ1-4; no clear D gene. V was shortened by 7 bases and J by 6 bases, with 15 bases between the two germline ends. The CDR3 has 14 amino acids. Per the germline V gene, CDR1 is LNHNV and CDR2 is YYDKDF (reference sequence).

The sample holds many counts of this clonotype. J is TRBJ2-1 and V is TRBV3-1; 7 bases are shared with TRBD2. Germline values: CDR1 LGHDT, CDR2 YNNKEL (reference sequence). This CDR3 region has 14 residues. Trimming at V came to 2 bases and at J to 5 bases, leaving 3 bases not matched to a gene. As DNA, the CDR3 is TGTGCCAGCAGCCAAAGCGGGATTCACAATGAGCAGTTCTTC. Its protein product is CASSQSGIHNEQFF.

Many counts were recorded for this clonotype. J is TRBJ1-1 and V is TRBV4-1; D call uncertain. Germline V lookup: CDR1 MGHRA, CDR2 YSYEKL. V lost 1 base, J lost 3 bases, and 15 bases lay in between. This CDR3 contains 16 residues. This CDR3 reads CASSQGKDLGDTEAFF. DNA for the CDR3: TGCGCCAGCAGCCAAGGAAAGGACCTAGGAGACACTGAAGCTTTCTTT.

This clonotype appeared many times. The rearrangement links TRBV28 to TRBJ2-4; D is uncertain. This CDR3 has 14 residues. Germline V lookup: CDR1 MDHEN, CDR2 SYDVKM. The germline V and J ends were trimmed by 4 bases and 6 bases, with 13 bases remaining between them. CDR3 coding DNA: TGTGCCAGCAGTTCCCGGGCTAGTGGAAACATTCAGTACTTC. It specifies CASSSRASGNIQYF.

This clonotype was picked up a small number of times. This chain joins TRBV6-4 and TRBJ2-3, with TRBD1 matching over 7 bases. CDR1 MRHNA and CDR2 SNTAGT come from the germline V gene. The CDR3 has 15 residues. The V segment lost 7 bases and the J segment 2 bases; nucleotides outside the gene matches: 9. This CDR3 is CASTGSTGPTDTQYF. CDR3 sequence (DNA): TGTGCCAGCACCGGATCGACAGGGCCCACAGATACGCAGTATTTT.

The V gene is TRBV27, the J gene TRBJ2-1, with a tentative D call TRBD1 (5 bases). Trimming stripped 3 bases from V and 3 bases from J, with 9 bases between. The germline gives CDR1 MNHEY, CDR2 SMNVEV (reference sequence). The CDR3 runs 14 residues. This CDR3 reads CASSFDRDYNEQFF. CDR3 nucleotides: TGTGCCAGCAGTTTCGACAGAGACTACAATGAGCAGTTCTTC.

The sample holds a few counts of this clonotype. The V call is TRBV4-1, the J call TRBJ1-1; tentatively, D is TRBD1 (6 bases). The germline V and J ends were trimmed by 0 bases and 4 bases, with 9 bases remaining between them. This CDR3 spans 14 amino acids. Germline CDR1 and CDR2: MGHRA and YSYEKL. The CDR3: CASSQEQGPTEAFF. As DNA, the CDR3 is TGCGCCAGCAGCCAAGAACAGGGTCCCACTGAAGCTTTCTTT.

This clonotype was picked up a small number of times. The chain carries TRBV20-1 and TRBJ1-5, with a possible D match to TRBD1 (6 bases). The CDR3 extends over 10 amino acids. In germline, CDR1 is DFQATT, CDR2 SNEGSKA (reference sequence). V dropped 5 bases and J dropped 10 bases, with 9 bases sitting between them. The CDR3 DNA is TGCAGTGCTCTACAGGGACCCCAGCATTTT. This translates into CSALQGPQHF.

This sequence joins TRBV6-5 and TRBJ1-2; D not certain. The CDR3 runs 13 residues. V shed 4 bases and J shed 6 bases, with 12 bases lying between them. CDR1 is MNHEY and CDR2 is SVGAGI in the germline V gene. The CDR3 region is CASSSSGWDGYTF. CDR3 DNA: TGTGCCAGCAGTTCGTCCGGCTGGGATGGCTACACCTTC.

This clonotype was seen ten or more times. The chain carries TRBV7-6 and TRBJ1-5; 9 nucleotides agree with TRBD1. The CDR3 contains 15 residues. The germline gives CDR1 SGHVS, CDR2 FNYEAQ. V shed 4 bases and J 5 bases; nucleotides not matched to a gene: 6. CDR3 amino acids: CASSSGQGMDQPQHF. Written as DNA, the CDR3 is TGTGCCAGCAGCTCCGGACAGGGGATGGATCAGCCCCAGCATTTT.

The table lists this clonotype with a few counts. The chain couples TRBV6-5 to TRBJ1-5; D might be TRBD1 (6 bases). The CDR3 consists of 14 residues. V lost 4 bases and J lost 7, with 14 bases in between. In germline, CDR1 is MNHEY, CDR2 SVGAGI. In nucleotides, the CDR3 is TGTGCCAGCAGTTTGTCGCAGGGGAAGCAGCCCCAGCATTTT. It codes for CASSLSQGKQPQHF.

This clonotype showed up just a few times. The gene calls are TRBV3-1 and TRBJ1-4; the match to TRBD1 covers 8 bases. CDR1 and CDR2 from the germline V gene are LGHDT and YNNKEL (reference sequence). CDR3 length: 14 residues. With V trimmed by 4 bases and J by 3 bases, 1 base remained unmatched. CDR3 loop: CASSRQGPNEKLFF. DNA of the CDR3: TGTGCCAGCAGCCGACAGGGGCCTAATGAAAAACTGTTTTTT.

This clonotype was recorded many times. The V gene is TRBV20-1, the J gene TRBJ1-1, with D possibly being TRBD1 (6 bases). CDR1 is DFQATT and CDR2 is SNEGSKA in the germline V gene (reference sequence). Between the trimmed V and J ends, which lost 6 bases and 1 base, there was a span of 15 bases. The CDR3 consists of 14 residues. This chain's CDR3 is CSALRGGANTEAFF. The CDR3, as DNA: TGCAGTGCCCTGCGGGGGGGGGCGAACACTGAAGCTTTCTTT.

This clonotype came up a few times. CDR3 sequence: CASSQAGATDTQYF. The CDR3 DNA reads TGTGCCAGCAGCCAAGCTGGTGCCACAGATACGCAGTATTTT. This chain uses TRBV3-1 with TRBJ2-3; no reliable D call. The CDR3 has 14 residues. V lost 1 base and J 2 bases, leaving 7 bases between the germline ends. Germline lookup yields CDR1 LGHDT and CDR2 YNNKEL (reference sequence).